Each of the 3 T cell receptor beta chains below was sequenced from the same sample in a study of cytomegalovirus exposure and HLA in healthy donors. PCR primers comprised 60 Vbeta and 13 Jbeta primers. This table comes from immunoSEQ multiplex PCR, and its TCRdb copy is limited to in-frame clones, with some not included. This table holds some 190,000 clones, roughly 90% found once. Sample: PBMCs. The source of these receptors is a boy aged 2 to 10 in good health and CMV-seronegative.

This clone was counted a few times. The chain carries TRBV7-9 and TRBJ2-1, with a tentative D call TRBD1 (5 bases). This CDR3 has 12 amino acids. Between the trimmed V and J ends, which lost 7 bases and 5 bases, there was a span of 9 bases. From germline, CDR1 is SEHNR and CDR2 FQNEAQ (reference sequence). The CDR3 nucleotides read TGTGCCAGCAAGGGGCCGCACAATGAGCAGTTCTTC. Translating it yields CASKGPHNEQFF.

This clone was seen just once. CDR3 DNA: TGTGCCAGTTCACTTTCGACAGGGAATCAGCCCCAGCATTTT. Protein product: CASSLSTGNQPQHF. The chain recombines TRBV19 with TRBJ1-5; the match to TRBD1 covers 7 bases. V gave up 8 bases and J gave up 4 bases; unmatched junction bases: 8. The length of the CDR3 is 14 residues. Germline V lookup: CDR1 LNHDA, CDR2 SQIVND (reference sequence).

This chain links TRBV5-4 with TRBJ2-2, with D possibly TRBD1 on 5 matching bases. CDR3 size: 14 residues. Germline CDR1 SGHNT, CDR2 YYREEE (reference sequence). V was shortened by 6 bases and J by 6 bases, with 15 bases between the two germline ends. CDR3 sequence: CASTTGDRPGELFF. The CDR3 bases are TGTGCCAGCACCACAGGTGACAGACCCGGGGAGCTGTTTTTT. The full variable domain, in which reference TRBV5-4 and TRBJ2-2 provide the parts outside the CDR3, is ETGVTQSPTHLIKTRGQQVTLRCSSQSGHNTVSWYQQALGQGPQFIFQYYREEENGRGNFPPRFSGLQFPNYSSELNVNALELDDSALYLCASTTGDRPGELFFGEGSRLTVL.